This entry lists 32 T cell receptor beta chains sequenced from one sample in a study of T cell responses to AZD1222 COVID-19 vaccine. Some clones are missing from TCRdb's copy, which holds only in-frame ones; the method was immunoSEQ multiplex PCR. The data hold some 69,000 clones, with approximately 80% observed a single time. The specimen comprised peripheral blood, sampled 28 days after the second AZD1222 dose. Receptors originate from an adult who received the AZD1222 COVID-19 vaccine.

The chain has TRBV4-2 and TRBJ2-1; D perhaps matches TRBD1 (6 bases). Trimming cost V 1 base and J 5 bases, with 12 bases left between them. The germline V gene encodes CDR1 LGHNA and CDR2 YNFKEQ. This CDR3 has 15 residues. The CDR3 protein is CASSQAVRGDNEQFF. CDR3 DNA sequence: TGTGCCAGCAGCCAAGCCGTCAGGGGAGACAATGAGCAGTTCTTC.

The chain uses TRBV6-5 and TRBJ1-6; D remains ambiguous. The CDR3 has 14 amino acids. Germline assignment: CDR1 MNHEY and CDR2 SVGAGI. Trimming cost V 7 bases and J 1 base, with 8 bases left between them. The CDR3 here is CASTRTSYNSPLHF. CDR3 nucleotides: TGTGCCAGCACACGGACGTCCTATAATTCACCCCTCCACTTT.

The chain has TRBV10-1 and TRBJ2-7; a weak D match, TRBD1 (6 bases). This CDR3 has 12 residues. V gave up 4 bases and J gave up 4 bases, with 8 bases separating them. Germline loops: CDR1 WNHNN, CDR2 SYGVQD (reference sequence). The CDR3 coding sequence is TGCGCCAGCAGTGCGCAGGGGTACGAGCAGTACTTC. Amino acids: CASSAQGYEQYF.

The chain is built from TRBV2 and TRBJ1-2; no definite D call. Per germline, CDR1 SNHLY and CDR2 FYNNEI. Between the trimmed V and J ends, which lost 3 bases and 3 bases, there was a span of 8 bases. This CDR3 is 13 amino acids long. CDR3 protein: CASSDLMDYGYTF. CDR3 DNA: TGTGCCAGCAGTGACCTAATGGACTATGGCTACACCTTC. The whole variable domain, remainder taken from reference TRBV2 and TRBJ1-2, is EPEVTQTPSHQVTQMGQEVILRCVPISNHLYFYWYRQILGQKVEFLVSFYNNEISEKSEIFDDQFSVERPDGSNFTLKIRSTKLEDSAMYFCASSDLMDYGYTFGSGTRLTVV.

The chain is built from TRBV3-1 (or the pseudogene TRBV3-2) and TRBJ2-1, with 9 bases identical to TRBD2. Germline V gene lookup returns CDR1 LGHDT and CDR2 YNNKEL (reference sequence). Unmatched junction bases numbered 13, after V lost 1 base and J lost 0 bases. The CDR3 covers 20 residues. The CDR3 region has the DNA TGTGCCAGCAGCCAAGGGGGTCTTCGGCTAGCGGGGAGCTCCTACAATGAGCAGTTCTTC. Translation gives CASSQGGLRLAGSSYNEQFF.

Written as DNA, the CDR3 is TGTGCCTGGAGTCCCCCCGGCCTGGGGGGCTATGGCTACACCTTC. Protein sequence: CAWSPPGLGGYGYTF. The chain couples TRBV30 to TRBJ1-2, with D possibly TRBD1 on 5 matching bases. Deletions cut 2 bases from V and 4 bases from J, with 17 bases between. Germline values: CDR1 GTSNPN, CDR2 SVGIG (reference sequence). The length of the CDR3 is 15 residues.

This chain links TRBV6-5 with TRBJ1-6, with TRBD1 matching over 7 bases. J lost 7 bases, V lost 5 bases, and 5 bases had no gene match. Germline V gene lookup returns CDR1 MNHEY and CDR2 SVGAGI. This CDR3 has 14 residues. The CDR3 coding sequence is TGTGCCAGCAGTATGACAGGGCGGAATTCACCCCTCCACTTT. Amino acid sequence: CASSMTGRNSPLHF.

V usage is TRBV10-3 and J usage is TRBJ2-1, with 8 bases that match TRBD2. CDR3 length equals 15 residues. The junction had 12 bases not matched to a gene; V was cut back by 7 bases and J by 7 bases. Germline CDR1 is ENHRY and CDR2 is SYGVKD. Here the CDR3 reads CAINGPGGPANEQFF. The CDR3 coding sequence is TGTGCCATCAACGGTCCGGGGGGGCCGGCGAATGAGCAGTTCTTC.

The chain recombines TRBV11-2 with TRBJ1-6; unclear D gene. Germline V CDR1 and CDR2: SGHAT, FQNNGV. CDR3 length: 16 residues. Trimming removed 5 bases at V and 0 bases at J, with 11 bases between. CDR3 DNA: TGTGCCAGCAGCACCAGGACCCCCTCCTATAATTCACCCCTCCACTTT. Protein product: CASSTRTPSYNSPLHF.

J is TRBJ2-1 and V is TRBV5-4, with 7 bases matching TRBD1. CDR3 length: 13 amino acids. The germline gives CDR1 SGHNT, CDR2 YYREEE (reference sequence). The ends lost 5 bases at V and 1 base at J; junction bases unmatched: 0. In nucleotides, the CDR3 is TGTGCCAGCAGGGACAGGTCCTACAATGAGCAGTTCTTC. This sequence encodes CASRDRSYNEQFF.

This clone was seen ten or more times. The chain links TRBV7-9 to TRBJ2-7; TRBD1 agrees at 8 bases. This CDR3 has 12 amino acids. Germline loops: CDR1 SEHNR, CDR2 FQNEAQ (reference sequence). V gave up 10 bases and J gave up 3 bases; unmatched junction bases: 5. Here the CDR3 reads CAIPGGRYEQYF. In nucleotides, the CDR3 is TGTGCCATCCCAGGGGGCCGCTACGAGCAGTACTTC.

This chain links TRBV9 with TRBJ1-1, with D possibly being TRBD1 (5 bases). Germline-derived CDR1 and CDR2 are SGDLS and YYNGEE. V dropped 0 bases and J dropped 6 bases, with 18 bases sitting between them. The CDR3 consists of 16 residues. In DNA, the CDR3 is TGTGCCAGCAGCGTAGATGCAGGGAGGGATACAGCTGAAGCTTTCTTT. Protein sequence: CASSVDAGRDTAEAFF.

The chain links TRBV5-8 to TRBJ2-1; D unclear. This CDR3 comprises 14 residues. Germline assignment: CDR1 SGHTS and CDR2 YDEGEE. Deletions cut 0 bases from V and 8 bases from J, with 12 bases between. Here the CDR3 reads CASSLVGYRDEQFF. The CDR3 DNA reads TGTGCCAGCAGCTTGGTTGGATATAGGGATGAGCAGTTCTTC.

The chain joins TRBV6-5 to TRBJ2-1; D not resolved. The CDR3 sequence is 14 residues long. Germline CDR1 and CDR2: MNHEY and SVGAGI. With 6 bases removed from V and 0 bases from J, the gap between germline ends came to 9 bases. In DNA, the CDR3 is TGTGCCAGCAGGGTCAGTAACTCCTACAATGAGCAGTTCTTC. Protein sequence: CASRVSNSYNEQFF.

The rearrangement uses TRBV30 and TRBJ1-5, with no clear D. Trimming shortened V by 5 bases and J by 3 bases, and 8 bases separated the two germline ends. The CDR3 contains 12 residues. The germline CDR1 and CDR2 sequences are GTSNPN and SVGIG (reference sequence). CDR3 bases: TGTGCCTGGGGTACCCCCAATCAGCCCCAGCATTTT. It codes for CAWGTPNQPQHF.

The J gene is TRBJ2-7, the V gene TRBV18; either TRBD1 or TRBD2 may supply D (5 bases each). The V gene's germline CDR1 is KGHSH and CDR2 LQKENI. Trimming took 5 bases from V and 1 from J, leaving 12 bases between them. CDR3 length equals 14 residues. This chain's CDR3 is CASSTRDGSYEQYF. The CDR3 bases are TGTGCCAGCTCAACTCGGGACGGATCCTACGAGCAGTACTTC.

The chain employs TRBV7-2 and TRBJ2-3, with D tentatively TRBD2 (5 bases). V was pared by 4 bases and J by 2 bases, with 16 bases between. Germline loops: CDR1 SGHTA, CDR2 FQGNSA. This CDR3 is built from 16 residues. The CDR3: CASSSRTRAPTDTQYF. CDR3 nucleotide sequence: TGTGCCAGCAGCTCCAGGACGAGGGCTCCCACAGATACGCAGTATTTT.

The chain employs TRBV6-5 and TRBJ2-7; tentative D call: TRBD1 (6 bases). The V end was cut by 6 bases, the J end by 1 base, with 13 bases between. This CDR3 spans 14 amino acids. Germline CDR1 is MNHEY and CDR2 is SVGAGI. For the CDR3, the DNA is TGTGCCAGCAGGGACCGGGACAAGTCCTACGAGCAGTACTTC. Amino acid sequence: CASRDRDKSYEQYF.

CDR3 coding DNA: TGCAGCGTTGAACAGGCAGGGCATACTGAAGCTTTCTTT. It is translated as CSVEQAGHTEAFF. The gene calls are TRBV29-1 and TRBJ1-1; maybe TRBD1 (5 bases). The CDR3 runs to 13 residues. The ends were cut back, 2 bases at V and 5 bases at J, with 12 bases in the middle. Germline V gives CDR1 SQVTM, CDR2 ANQGSEA. The complete variable domain, with remaining parts taken from reference TRBV29-1 and TRBJ1-1, reads SAVISQKPSRDICQRGTSLTIQCQVDSQVTMMFWYRQQPGQSLTLIATANQGSEATYESGFVIDKFPISRPNLTFSTLTVSNMSPEDSSIYLCSVEQAGHTEAFFGQGTRLTVV.

The genes are TRBV7-2 and TRBJ2-7; 10 positions match TRBD1. This CDR3 region has 19 residues. After removal of 6 bases from V and 2 bases from J, the junction contained 19 bases not matched to a gene. CDR1 is SGHTA and CDR2 is FQGNSA in the germline V gene. The CDR3 DNA reads as TGTGCCAGCAGTCAAAAAACGGGACAGGGGCTTCCAACTCCCTACGAGCAGTACTTC. Protein product: CASSQKTGQGLPTPYEQYF.

The chain recombines TRBV5-5 with TRBJ1-2; a possible D gene is TRBD1 (5 bases). V was shortened by 0 bases and J by 5 bases, with 14 bases between the two germline ends. Germline V gives CDR1 SGHKS, CDR2 YYEKEE (reference sequence). The CDR3 sequence is 15 residues long. Here the CDR3 reads CASSLGNVGDYGYTF. The DNA for the CDR3 is TGTGCCAGCAGCTTGGGGAACGTGGGGGATTATGGCTACACCTTC.

Here the CDR3 reads CASSLRLASTGELFF. As DNA, the CDR3 is TGTGCCAGCAGCCTCAGACTAGCGAGCACCGGGGAGCTGTTTTTT. The chain combines TRBV11-2 with TRBJ2-2; 8 bases are a match to TRBD2. The CDR3 runs to 15 residues. Germline CDR1 SGHAT, CDR2 FQNNGV. J lost 4 bases, V lost 5 bases, and 6 bases had no gene match. Full variable domain (rest looked up from reference TRBV11-2 and TRBJ2-2): EAGVAQSPRYKIIEKRQSVAFWCNPISGHATLYWYQQILGQGPKLLIQFQNNGVVDDSQLPKDRFSAERLKGVDSTLKIQPAKLEDSAVYLCASSLRLASTGELFFGEGSRLTVL.

The chain links TRBV6-2 or TRBV6-3 to TRBJ1-2; D not resolved. CDR3 size: 13 residues. The germline V and J ends were trimmed by 2 bases and 6 bases, with 10 bases remaining between them. CDR1 MNHEY and CDR2 SVGEGT come from the germline V gene. The CDR3 protein is CASSYPLTDGYTF. The CDR3 nucleotides are TGTGCCAGCAGTTACCCTTTGACTGATGGCTACACCTTC.

The chain uses TRBV30 and TRBJ1-2, with TRBD1 matching 7 bases. The CDR3 sequence is 13 residues long. With V trimmed by 1 base and J by 5 bases, 4 bases remained unmatched. Germline V gene data show CDR1 as GTSNPN and CDR2 as SVGIG (reference sequence). CDR3 residues: CAWSEGAFYGYTF. CDR3 DNA: TGTGCCTGGAGTGAGGGGGCCTTTTATGGCTACACCTTC.

CDR3 coding DNA: TGTGCCAGTACCCAGAGACAGGTATCTGGCTACACCTTC. Amino acids: CASTQRQVSGYTF. The chain joins TRBV19 to TRBJ1-2; a possible D gene is TRBD1 (6 bases). Trimming took 7 bases from V and 7 from J, leaving 16 bases between them. The V gene's germline CDR1 is LNHDA and CDR2 SQIVND (reference sequence). The CDR3 extends over 13 amino acids.

The V and J genes are TRBV3-1 (or the pseudogene TRBV3-2) and TRBJ2-3; 8 nucleotides line up with TRBD1. V lost 2 bases and J lost 1; bases outside the gene matches: 8. Germline V gives CDR1 LGHDT, CDR2 YNNKEL (reference sequence). The CDR3 is 17 residues long. CDR3 amino acids: CASSQLGQVLGTDTQYF. The DNA of the CDR3 is TGTGCCAGCAGCCAATTGGGACAGGTTTTGGGCACAGATACGCAGTATTTT.

In this sample, this clone turned up once. The genes are TRBV2 and TRBJ1-4; 7 positions agree with TRBD1. From germline, CDR1 is SNHLY and CDR2 FYNNEI. Trimming removed 4 bases from V and 5 bases from J; junction bases left unmatched: 7. The CDR3 contains 15 residues. The CDR3 DNA follows: TGTGCCAGCAGTGGTATAGGGGGCAGAAATGAAAAACTGTTTTTT. Translating gives CASSGIGGRNEKLFF.

The V gene is TRBV9, the J gene TRBJ2-7; D gene unclear. The length of the CDR3 is 12 residues. Per the germline V gene, CDR1 is SGDLS and CDR2 is YYNGEE. The V gene lost 4 bases and the J gene lost 7 bases, with 12 bases spanning the gap. CDR3 in amino acids: CASSRAHSEQYF. Written as DNA, the CDR3 is TGTGCCAGCAGCCGGGCACATTCGGAGCAGTACTTC.

Only a few counts were recorded for this clone. The rearrangement links TRBV7-9 to TRBJ2-2; D unresolved. Trimming cost V 7 bases and J 5 bases, with 14 bases left between them. Germline V gives CDR1 SEHNR, CDR2 FQNEAQ (reference sequence). This CDR3 has 14 residues. The CDR3 spells CASTGPIGTGELFF. CDR3 sequence (DNA): TGTGCCAGCACCGGACCAATCGGGACCGGGGAGCTGTTTTTT.

The chain's CDR3 is CAISPRGEGTDTQYF. Written as DNA, the CDR3 is TGTGCCATCAGTCCTAGGGGGGAAGGCACAGATACGCAGTATTTT. The genes are TRBV10-3 and TRBJ2-3; the D call may be TRBD1 or TRBD2 (6 bases each). From germline, CDR1 is ENHRY and CDR2 SYGVKD. The CDR3 runs 15 residues. The ends were cut back, 5 bases at V and 1 base at J, with 13 bases in the middle.

The rearrangement uses TRBV28 and TRBJ2-2; the D gene is possibly TRBD2 (5 bases). The CDR3 is made up of 15 amino acids. V was clipped by 5 bases and J by 6 bases, with 16 bases between them. Germline-derived CDR1 and CDR2 are MDHEN and SYDVKM. The CDR3 region has the DNA TGTGCCAGCAGTCGCGACACGGGGATGGCCGGGGAGCTGTTTTTT. This codes for CASSRDTGMAGELFF.

This clone was recorded only once. The J gene is TRBJ1-3, the V gene TRBV7-8; 9 nucleotides align to TRBD1. V dropped 0 bases and J dropped 4; count of bases not matched to a gene: 4. Germline V CDR1 and CDR2: SGHVS, FQNEAQ. This CDR3 contains 16 residues. CDR3 nucleotide sequence: TGTGCCAGCAGCTTAGCAGGACAGGGGAACGGAAACACCATATATTTT. It is translated as CASSLAGQGNGNTIYF.